A single sample gave rise to the 8 T cell receptor beta chains below, sequenced in a study of T cell repertoires in aging, cancer and after chemotherapy. A mixed TRB-A/B primer pool amplified rearranged TRB by multiplex touch-down PCR. MiXCR, applied by TCRdb to the multiplex PCR reads, yields one record per CDR3 protein. The sample consists of 7,000 to 9,500 distinct CDR3 sequences, 23% of them appearing once. Peripheral blood genomic DNA, not sorted cells or RNA, was the template. The sample taken for sequencing was blood. These receptors all come from a human donor with a blood cancer. The donor label of this sample is uncertain.

This clonotype counts as medium-sized. The rearrangement uses TRBV27 and TRBJ2-1; 7 bases are a match to TRBD2. Germline V lookup: CDR1 MNHEY, CDR2 SMNVEV (reference sequence). The CDR3 consists of 22 residues. V was clipped by 5 bases and J by 7 bases; unmatched bases: 32. CDR3 nucleotides: TGTGCCAGCAGTGAAGGATCGGGCCGTGGAGCCCCCCGTCAGACTAGCTCGAATGAGCAGTTCTTC. Its translation is CASSEGSGRGAPRQTSSNEQFF.

V usage is TRBV12-3 or TRBV12-4 and J usage is TRBJ2-7; D gene unclear. The germline V and J ends were trimmed by 3 bases and 4 bases, with 10 bases remaining between them. There are 13 residues in the CDR3. The CDR3 DNA is TGTGCCAGCAGTTTTTCCGTCGTTTACGAGCAGTACTTC. Translating it yields CASSFSVVYEQYF.

There are many counts of this clonotype. The rearrangement joins TRBV6-1 to TRBJ1-2; D ambiguous. Trimming took 1 base from V and 8 from J, leaving 14 bases between them. This CDR3 has 14 amino acids. Germline CDR1 is MNHNS and CDR2 is SASEGT. The CDR3 is CASSEGVSPRGYTF. The CDR3 bases are TGTGCCAGCAGTGAAGGGGTCAGCCCTCGAGGCTACACCTTC.

By proportion, this clonotype is medium-sized. The genes are TRBV27 and TRBJ2-1; 11 nucleotides line up with TRBD2. The CDR3 contains 17 residues. The V and J ends lost 4 bases and 8 bases, in that order; junction bases with no gene match: 13. Germline CDR1 MNHEY, CDR2 SMNVEV (reference sequence). The chain's CDR3 is CASSSYLTSGSIDEQFF. The CDR3 coding sequence is TGTGCCAGCAGTTCCTATCTCACTAGCGGGAGTATCGATGAGCAGTTCTTC.

This clonotype is medium-sized in the sample. The chain links TRBV6-5 to TRBJ2-5; D assignment may be TRBD1 or TRBD2 (5 bases each). V gave up 7 bases and J gave up 4 bases, with 13 bases separating them. Germline values: CDR1 MNHEY, CDR2 SVGAGI. The CDR3 is 13 amino acids. The CDR3 protein is CASTLPGGETQYF. In DNA, the CDR3 is TGTGCCAGCACCTTGCCTGGGGGAGAGACCCAGTACTTC.

This chain joins TRBV27 and TRBJ1-2; D remains ambiguous. Trimming shortened V by 3 bases and J by 1 base, and 9 bases separated the two germline ends. Germline V CDR1 and CDR2: MNHEY, SMNVEV (reference sequence). The CDR3 has 14 residues. DNA for the CDR3: TGTGCCAGCAGTTTCGCCAGTTTTAACTATGGCTACACCTTC. Its protein product is CASSFASFNYGYTF.

V and J are TRBV5-1 and TRBJ2-3, with 8 nucleotides matching TRBD2. This CDR3 region has 15 residues. Trimming took 4 bases from V and 2 from J; bases not matched to a gene: 6. Germline CDR1 is SGHRS and CDR2 is YFSETQ. The chain's CDR3 is CASSQGLDHTDTQYF. As DNA, the CDR3 is TGCGCCAGCAGCCAGGGACTAGACCACACAGATACGCAGTATTTT.

Remarks on this clonotype: A clone one base away is much larger, so this may be a read error. The CDR3 protein is CASSRTGWSYEQYF. In DNA, the CDR3 is TGTGCCAGTAGCAGGACAGGGTGGTCATACGAGCAGTACTTC. The V call is TRBV19, the J call TRBJ2-7; 8 bases match TRBD1. The CDR3 runs 14 residues. CDR1 and CDR2 (germline): LNHDA, SQIVND (reference sequence). Trimming took 6 bases from V and 4 from J; bases not matched to a gene: 8.